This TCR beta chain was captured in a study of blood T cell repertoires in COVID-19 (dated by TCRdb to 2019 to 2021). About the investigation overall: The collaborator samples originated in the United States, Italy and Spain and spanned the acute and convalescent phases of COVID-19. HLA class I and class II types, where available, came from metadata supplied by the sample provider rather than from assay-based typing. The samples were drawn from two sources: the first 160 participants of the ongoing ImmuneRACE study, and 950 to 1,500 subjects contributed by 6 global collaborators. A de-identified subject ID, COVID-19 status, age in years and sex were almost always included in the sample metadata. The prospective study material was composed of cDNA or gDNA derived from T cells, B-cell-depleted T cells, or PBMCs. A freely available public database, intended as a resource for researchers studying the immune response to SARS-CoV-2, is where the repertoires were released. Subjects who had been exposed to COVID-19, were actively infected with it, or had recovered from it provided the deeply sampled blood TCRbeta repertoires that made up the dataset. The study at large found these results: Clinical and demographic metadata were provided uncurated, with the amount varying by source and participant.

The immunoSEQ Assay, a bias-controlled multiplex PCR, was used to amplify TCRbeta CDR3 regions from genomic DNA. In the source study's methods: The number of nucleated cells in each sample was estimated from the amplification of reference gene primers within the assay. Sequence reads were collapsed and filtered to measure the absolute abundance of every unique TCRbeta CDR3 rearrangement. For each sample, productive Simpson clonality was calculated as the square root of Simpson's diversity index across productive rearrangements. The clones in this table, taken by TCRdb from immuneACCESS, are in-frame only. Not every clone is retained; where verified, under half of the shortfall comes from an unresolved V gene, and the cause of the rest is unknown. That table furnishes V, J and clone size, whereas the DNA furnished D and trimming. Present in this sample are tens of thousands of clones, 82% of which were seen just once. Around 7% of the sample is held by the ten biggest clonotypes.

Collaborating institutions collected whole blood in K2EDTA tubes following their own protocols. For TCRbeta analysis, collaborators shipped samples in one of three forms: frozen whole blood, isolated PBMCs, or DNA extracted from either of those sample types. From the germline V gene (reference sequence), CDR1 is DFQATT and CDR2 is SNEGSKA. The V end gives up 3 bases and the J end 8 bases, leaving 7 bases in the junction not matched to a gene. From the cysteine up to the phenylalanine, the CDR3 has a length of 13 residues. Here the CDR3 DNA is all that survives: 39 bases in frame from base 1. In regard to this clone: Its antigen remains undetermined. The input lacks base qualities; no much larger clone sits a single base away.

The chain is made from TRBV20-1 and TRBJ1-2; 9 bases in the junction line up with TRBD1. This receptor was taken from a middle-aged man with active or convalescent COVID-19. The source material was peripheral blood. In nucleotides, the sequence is TGCAGTGCTAGTGTAGGGGACAGGGAGGGCTACACCTTC. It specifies CSASVGDREGYTF.